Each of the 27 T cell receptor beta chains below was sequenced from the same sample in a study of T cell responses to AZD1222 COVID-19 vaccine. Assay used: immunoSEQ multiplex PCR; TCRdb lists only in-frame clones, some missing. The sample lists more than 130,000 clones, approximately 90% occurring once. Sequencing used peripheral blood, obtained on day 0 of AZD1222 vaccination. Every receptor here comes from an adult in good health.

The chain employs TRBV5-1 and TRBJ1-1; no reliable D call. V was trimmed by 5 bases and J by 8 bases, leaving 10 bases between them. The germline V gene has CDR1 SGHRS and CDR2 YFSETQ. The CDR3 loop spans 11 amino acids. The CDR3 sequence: CASRVGVEAFF. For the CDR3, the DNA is TGCGCCAGCAGAGTTGGGGTAGAAGCTTTCTTT.

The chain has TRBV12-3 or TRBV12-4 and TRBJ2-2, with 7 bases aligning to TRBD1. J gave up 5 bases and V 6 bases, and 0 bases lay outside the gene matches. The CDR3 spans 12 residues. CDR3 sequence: CASRTGTGELFF. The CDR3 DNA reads TGTGCCAGCAGGACAGGGACCGGGGAGCTGTTTTTT.

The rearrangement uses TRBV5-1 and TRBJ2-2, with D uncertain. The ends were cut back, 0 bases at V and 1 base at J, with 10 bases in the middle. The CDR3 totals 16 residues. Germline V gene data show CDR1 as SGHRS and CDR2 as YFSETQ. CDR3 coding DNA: TGCGCCAGCAGCTTGGAGCTGGGGATGAACACCGGGGAGCTGTTTTTT. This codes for CASSLELGMNTGELFF.

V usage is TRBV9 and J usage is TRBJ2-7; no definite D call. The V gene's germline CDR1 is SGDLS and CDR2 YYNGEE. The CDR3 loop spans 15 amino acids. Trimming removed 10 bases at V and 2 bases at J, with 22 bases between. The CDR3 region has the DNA TGTGCCTGCCCCCCGGCGTGGCCTGTACCCTACGAGCAGTACTTC. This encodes CACPPAWPVPYEQYF. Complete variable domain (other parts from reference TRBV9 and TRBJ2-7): DSGVTQTPKHLITATGQRVTLRCSPRSGDLSVYWYQQSLDQGLQFLIQYYNGEERAKGNILERFSAQQFPDLHSELNLSSLELGDSALYFCACPPAWPVPYEQYFGPGTRLTVT.

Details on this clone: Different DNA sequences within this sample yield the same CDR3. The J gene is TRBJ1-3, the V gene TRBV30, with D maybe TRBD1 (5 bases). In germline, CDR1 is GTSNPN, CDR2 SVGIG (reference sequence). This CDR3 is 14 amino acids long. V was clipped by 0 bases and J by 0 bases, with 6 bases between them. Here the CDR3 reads CAWSVGDSGNTIYF. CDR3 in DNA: TGTGCCTGGAGTGTAGGGGACTCTGGAAACACCATATATTTT.

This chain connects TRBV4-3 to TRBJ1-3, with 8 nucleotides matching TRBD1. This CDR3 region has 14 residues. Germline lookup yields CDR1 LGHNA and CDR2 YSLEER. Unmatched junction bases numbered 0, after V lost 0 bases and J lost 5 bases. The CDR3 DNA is TGCGCCAGCAGCCAAGACAGGGGGCGAAACACCATATATTTT. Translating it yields CASSQDRGRNTIYF.

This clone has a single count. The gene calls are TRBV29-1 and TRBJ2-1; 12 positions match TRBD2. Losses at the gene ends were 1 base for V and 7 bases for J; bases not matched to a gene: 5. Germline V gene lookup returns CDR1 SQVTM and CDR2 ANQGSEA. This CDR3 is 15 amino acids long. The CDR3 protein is CSVEVTSGGQNEQFF. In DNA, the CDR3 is TGCAGCGTTGAAGTGACTAGCGGGGGACAAAATGAGCAGTTCTTC.

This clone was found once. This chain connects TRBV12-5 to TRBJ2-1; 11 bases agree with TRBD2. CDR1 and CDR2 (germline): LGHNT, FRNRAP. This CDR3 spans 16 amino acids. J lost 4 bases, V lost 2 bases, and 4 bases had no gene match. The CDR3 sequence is CASGLLAGGPYNEQFF. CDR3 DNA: TGTGCTAGTGGTTTGTTAGCGGGAGGGCCGTACAATGAGCAGTTCTTC.

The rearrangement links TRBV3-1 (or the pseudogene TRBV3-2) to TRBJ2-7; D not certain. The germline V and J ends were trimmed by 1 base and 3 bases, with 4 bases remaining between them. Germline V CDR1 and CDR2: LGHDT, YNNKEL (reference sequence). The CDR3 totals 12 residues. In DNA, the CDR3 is TGTGCCAGCAGCCAAGTGAACTACGAGCAGTACTTC. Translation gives CASSQVNYEQYF.

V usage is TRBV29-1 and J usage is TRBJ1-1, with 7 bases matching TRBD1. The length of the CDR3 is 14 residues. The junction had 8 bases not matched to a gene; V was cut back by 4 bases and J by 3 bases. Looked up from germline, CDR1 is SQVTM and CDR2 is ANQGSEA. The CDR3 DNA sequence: TGCAGCGTTGCGGGGGGAGGGGGCCACACTGAAGCTTTCTTT. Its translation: CSVAGGGGHTEAFF.

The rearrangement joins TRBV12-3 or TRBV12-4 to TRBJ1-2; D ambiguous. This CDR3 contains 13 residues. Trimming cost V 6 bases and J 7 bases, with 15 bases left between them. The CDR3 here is CASRARDGSGYTF. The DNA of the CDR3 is TGTGCCAGCAGAGCCCGAGACGGCAGTGGCTACACCTTC.

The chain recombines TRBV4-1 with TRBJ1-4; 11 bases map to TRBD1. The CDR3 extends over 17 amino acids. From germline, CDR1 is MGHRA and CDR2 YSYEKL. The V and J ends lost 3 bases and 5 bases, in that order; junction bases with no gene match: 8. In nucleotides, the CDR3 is TGCGCCAGCAGCCATCTAACCCGGGACAGGGGGAATGAAAAACTGTTTTTT. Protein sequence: CASSHLTRDRGNEKLFF.

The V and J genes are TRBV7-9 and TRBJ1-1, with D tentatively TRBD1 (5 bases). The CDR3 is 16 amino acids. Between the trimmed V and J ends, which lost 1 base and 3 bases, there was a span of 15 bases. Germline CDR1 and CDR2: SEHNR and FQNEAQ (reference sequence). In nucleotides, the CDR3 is TGTGCCAGCAGCTTAGACCCCCCCAGGGCTTACACTGAAGCTTTCTTT. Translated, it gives CASSLDPPRAYTEAFF.

The CDR3 nucleotides are TGCGCCAGCAGCTTCCCGGGACAGAAGTACGAGCAGTACTTC. It encodes CASSFPGQKYEQYF. The genes are TRBV5-1 and TRBJ2-7, with 7 bases lining up with TRBD1. This CDR3 is built from 14 residues. V lost 2 bases to trimming and J lost 4 bases; unmatched junction nucleotides: 6. The V gene's germline CDR1 is SGHRS and CDR2 YFSETQ.

The CDR3 region is CASSYSAKTGELFF. DNA of the CDR3: TGTGCCAGCAGTTACTCGGCCAAGACCGGGGAGCTGTTTTTT. The gene calls are TRBV6-6 and TRBJ2-2; D gene uncertain. Per the germline V gene, CDR1 is MNHNY and CDR2 is SVGAGI (reference sequence). The CDR3 length is 14 residues. Trimming removed 0 bases at V and 5 bases at J, with 7 bases between.

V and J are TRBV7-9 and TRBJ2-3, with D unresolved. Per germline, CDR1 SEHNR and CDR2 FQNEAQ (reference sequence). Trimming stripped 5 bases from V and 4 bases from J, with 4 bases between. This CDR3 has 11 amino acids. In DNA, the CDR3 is TGTGCCAGCAGCGGTGCAGATACGCAGTATTTT. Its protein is CASSGADTQYF. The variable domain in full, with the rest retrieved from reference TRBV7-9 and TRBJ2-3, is DTGVSQNPRHKITKRGQNVTFRCDPISEHNRLYWYRQTLGQGPEFLTYFQNEAQLEKSRLLSDRFSAERPKGSFSTLEIQRTEQGDSAMYLCASSGADTQYFGPGTRLTVL.

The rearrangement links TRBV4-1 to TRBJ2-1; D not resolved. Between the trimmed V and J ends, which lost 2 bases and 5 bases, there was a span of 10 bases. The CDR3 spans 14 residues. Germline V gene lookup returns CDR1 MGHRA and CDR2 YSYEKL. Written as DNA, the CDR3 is TGCGCCAGCAGCCAATACGCGGTAAACAATGAGCAGTTCTTC. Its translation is CASSQYAVNNEQFF.

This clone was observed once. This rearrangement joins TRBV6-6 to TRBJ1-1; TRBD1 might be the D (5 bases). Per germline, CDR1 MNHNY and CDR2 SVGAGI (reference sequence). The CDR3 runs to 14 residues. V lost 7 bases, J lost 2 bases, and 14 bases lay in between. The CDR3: CASTLDIINTEAFF. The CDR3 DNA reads TGTGCCAGCACCCTGGACATTATTAACACTGAAGCTTTCTTT.

CDR3 in amino acids: CASSSGPSTIYF. Here the CDR3 DNA reads TGTGCCAGCAGTTCGGGGCCGAGCACCATATATTTT. The rearrangement links TRBV6-5 to TRBJ1-3; D might be TRBD1 (5 bases). CDR3 length: 12 residues. V lost 4 bases and J 9 bases, leaving 10 bases between the germline ends. The germline CDR1 and CDR2 sequences are MNHEY and SVGAGI.

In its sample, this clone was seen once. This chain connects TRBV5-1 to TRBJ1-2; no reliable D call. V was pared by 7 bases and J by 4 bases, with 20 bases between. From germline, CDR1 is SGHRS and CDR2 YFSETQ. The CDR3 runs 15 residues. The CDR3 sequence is CASAVSSFLTYGYTF. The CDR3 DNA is TGCGCCAGCGCAGTCTCTTCTTTTCTAACCTATGGCTACACCTTC.

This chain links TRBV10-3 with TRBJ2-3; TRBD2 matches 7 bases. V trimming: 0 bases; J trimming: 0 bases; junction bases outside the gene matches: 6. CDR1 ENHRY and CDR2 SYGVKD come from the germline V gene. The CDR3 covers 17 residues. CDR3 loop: CAISESISGTSTDTQYF. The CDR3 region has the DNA TGTGCCATCAGTGAGTCGATCAGCGGGACTAGCACAGATACGCAGTATTTT.

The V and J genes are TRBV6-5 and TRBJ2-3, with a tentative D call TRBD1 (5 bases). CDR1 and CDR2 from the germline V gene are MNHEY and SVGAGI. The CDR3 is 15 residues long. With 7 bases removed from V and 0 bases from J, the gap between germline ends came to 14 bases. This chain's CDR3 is CASTLKGLSTDTQYF. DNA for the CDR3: TGTGCCAGCACCTTAAAGGGGCTCAGCACAGATACGCAGTATTTT.

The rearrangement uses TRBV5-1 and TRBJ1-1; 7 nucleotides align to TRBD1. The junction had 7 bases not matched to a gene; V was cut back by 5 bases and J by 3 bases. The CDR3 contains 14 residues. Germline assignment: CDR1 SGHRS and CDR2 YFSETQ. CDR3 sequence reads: CASRQGVRDTEAFF. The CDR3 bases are TGCGCCAGCAGGCAGGGGGTTAGGGACACTGAAGCTTTCTTT.

CDR3: CASSQFGGVGLNEAFF. The CDR3, as DNA: TGTGCCAGCAGCCAATTTGGGGGAGTGGGGCTGAATGAAGCTTTCTTT. The chain recombines TRBV14 with TRBJ1-1; weak D call: TRBD1 (5 bases). Trimming cost V 2 bases and J 7 bases, with 20 bases left between them. The CDR3 totals 16 residues. Per the germline V gene, CDR1 is SGHDN and CDR2 is FVKESK.

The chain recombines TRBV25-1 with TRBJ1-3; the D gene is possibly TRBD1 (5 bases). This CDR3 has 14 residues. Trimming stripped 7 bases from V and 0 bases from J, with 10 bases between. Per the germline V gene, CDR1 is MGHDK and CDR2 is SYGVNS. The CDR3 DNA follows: TGTGCCAGCAATGCAGGGAACTCTGGAAACACCATATATTTT. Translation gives CASNAGNSGNTIYF.

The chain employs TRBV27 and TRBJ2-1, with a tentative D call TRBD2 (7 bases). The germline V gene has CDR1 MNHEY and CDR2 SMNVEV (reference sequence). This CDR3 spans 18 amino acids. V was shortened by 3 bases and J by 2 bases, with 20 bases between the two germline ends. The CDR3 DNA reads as TGTGCCAGCAGTTTCCTTCGGGGGGCAAGGCAGCCCTACAATGAGCAGTTCTTC. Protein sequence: CASSFLRGARQPYNEQFF.

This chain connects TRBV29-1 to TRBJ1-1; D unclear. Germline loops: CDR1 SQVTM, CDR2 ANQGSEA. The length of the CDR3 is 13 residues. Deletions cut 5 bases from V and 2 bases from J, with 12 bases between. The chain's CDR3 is CSVTTDSNTEAFF. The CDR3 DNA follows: TGCAGCGTTACTACAGATTCCAACACTGAAGCTTTCTTT.